The clone carrying this TCR beta chain was seen a single time. Antigen specificity is unknown. The data were taken from a study of shared clonotypes between healthy human individuals. Overall study results and limits: With several donors compared, 4.5% to 6.5% of naive CD4 clonotypes were shared. Non-shared clonotypes had lower generation probabilities than those shared by all four donors.

Germline assignment: CDR1 SGHDN and CDR2 FVKESK. The V end lost 2 bases, the J end lost 0 bases, and 7 bases lay between the germline ends. This CDR3 region has 15 residues. Sequenced by immunoSEQ multiplex PCR; TCRdb stores in-frame clones only, minus some. Here the sample spans 600,000 to 750,000 clones, 72% being singletons. The sequenced sample was memory CD4+ T cells sorted from blood. As for subset: CD45RA-negative fraction. This rearrangement joins TRBV14 to TRBJ2-2; D is undetermined. The origin of this receptor is a woman in her 30s in good health. CDR3 nucleotides: TGTGCCAGCAGCCAAAGCACAGCGAACACCGGGGAGCTGTTTTTT. Protein product: CASSQSTANTGELFF.